The 30 T cell receptor beta chains presented below share a single source sample, sequenced in a study of radiotherapy plus CTLA-4 blockade in lung cancer. The data were produced by immunoSEQ multiplex PCR, yet TCRdb's version contains in-frame clones alone and is incomplete. The sample lists tens of thousands of clones, roughly 73% occurring once. The source was peripheral blood, collected from a patient treated with radiotherapy plus ipilimumab. The receptor set was obtained from a human donor with non-small cell lung cancer who had a complete response to radiotherapy plus ipilimumab.

As regards this clone: The sample holds other DNA sequences that translate to the same CDR3. The chain employs TRBV5-4 and TRBJ2-1; 7 bases match TRBD1. Losses at the gene ends were 1 base for V and 4 bases for J; bases not matched to a gene: 2. Looked up from germline, CDR1 is SGHNT and CDR2 is YYREEE (reference sequence). CDR3 length: 14 residues. The CDR3, as DNA: TGTGCCAGCAGCTTGCGGGACAGATACAATGAGCAGTTCTTC. This codes for CASSLRDRYNEQFF.

This chain joins TRBV28 and TRBJ1-4; D is possibly TRBD1 (6 bases). Germline loops: CDR1 MDHEN, CDR2 SYDVKM. Trimming pared 3 bases from V and 7 bases from J, leaving 12 bases between. The CDR3 has 14 amino acids. In DNA form, the CDR3 reads TGTGCCAGCAGTTTGAGAGTAGGGGGTGAAAAACTGTTTTTT. This sequence encodes CASSLRVGGEKLFF.

This sequence joins TRBV2 and TRBJ1-5, with 8 bases aligning to TRBD1. CDR3 size: 18 residues. The junction had 13 bases not matched to a gene; V was cut back by 6 bases and J by 0 bases. Germline CDR1 SNHLY, CDR2 FYNNEI. The DNA of the CDR3 is TGTGCCAGCAGACGGACGAGTGGACAGGGATATAGCAATCAGCCCCAGCATTTT. Translation: CASRRTSGQGYSNQPQHF.

J is TRBJ2-1 and V is TRBV18, with D possibly matching TRBD2 (7 bases). The V end was cut by 2 bases, the J end by 3 bases, with 14 bases between. CDR3 length: 16 residues. The germline gives CDR1 KGHSH, CDR2 LQKENI. The CDR3 region is CASSPGVGGGYNEQFF. CDR3 coding DNA: TGTGCCAGCTCACCAGGCGTAGGGGGGGGCTACAATGAGCAGTTCTTC.

The chain has TRBV6-1 and TRBJ1-6; no clear D. Trimming pared 0 bases from V and 10 bases from J, leaving 7 bases between. The CDR3 spans 13 residues. Germline lookup yields CDR1 MNHNS and CDR2 SASEGT. This CDR3 is CASSEAHESPLHF. CDR3 nucleotides: TGTGCCAGCAGTGAAGCTCACGAGTCACCCCTCCACTTT.

The chain uses TRBV28 and TRBJ2-7; TRBD2 agrees at 7 bases. Germline V lookup: CDR1 MDHEN, CDR2 SYDVKM. The CDR3 spans 12 residues. Trimming took 10 bases from V and 3 from J; bases not matched to a gene: 6. CDR3: CATAGEYYEQYF. The CDR3, as DNA: TGTGCCACCGCGGGGGAGTACTACGAGCAGTACTTC.

This clone was seen only a few times. V gene TRBV6-6 combines with J gene TRBJ1-4; 9 nucleotides line up with TRBD1. Per germline, CDR1 MNHNY and CDR2 SVGAGI (reference sequence). The CDR3 totals 15 residues. Unmatched junction bases numbered 4, after V lost 0 bases and J lost 8 bases. DNA of the CDR3: TGTGCCAGCAGTTACTCCACAGGGGGCGTAGAAAAACTGTTTTTT. Translating gives CASSYSTGGVEKLFF.

Only a few counts were recorded for this clone. The CDR3 nucleotides read TGTGCCAGTAGTGGCTGGGGGACACGGAACACTGAAGCTTTCTTT. This encodes CASSGWGTRNTEAFF. V gene TRBV19 combines with J gene TRBJ1-1; maybe TRBD1 (6 bases). This CDR3 contains 15 residues. The V end was cut by 5 bases, the J end by 1 base, with 14 bases between. Looked up from germline, CDR1 is LNHDA and CDR2 is SQIVND (reference sequence).

This clone has a single count. The rearrangement joins TRBV5-1 to TRBJ2-5; 12 nucleotides align to TRBD2. This CDR3 is 17 amino acids long. Germline CDR1 and CDR2: SGHRS and YFSETQ. Germline trimming cut 0 bases from V and 2 bases from J; bases unmatched to any gene: 5. The CDR3 here is CASSLASGGAGQETQYF. The CDR3 nucleotides are TGCGCCAGCAGCTTGGCTAGCGGGGGGGCCGGGCAAGAGACCCAGTACTTC.

The chain is built from TRBV7-6 and TRBJ1-3; 10 bases align to TRBD1. The CDR3 contains 16 residues. The junction had 1 base not matched to a gene; V was cut back by 1 base and J by 1 base. In germline, CDR1 is SGHVS, CDR2 FNYEAQ. The CDR3: CASSLGQGASGNTIYF. In DNA form, the CDR3 reads TGTGCCAGCAGCTTAGGACAGGGGGCTTCTGGAAACACCATATATTTT.

The CDR3 loop is CASSLAVRGTDTQYF. The CDR3 DNA reads as TGCGCCAGCAGCTTGGCCGTGCGGGGCACAGATACGCAGTATTTT. The V and J genes are TRBV5-1 and TRBJ2-3, with a possible D match to TRBD2 (5 bases). The germline V gene encodes CDR1 SGHRS and CDR2 YFSETQ. V lost 0 bases and J 1 base, leaving 9 bases between the germline ends. The CDR3 has 15 amino acids.

The chain links TRBV28 to TRBJ1-4; TRBD1 matches 12 bases. The CDR3 covers 17 residues. Germline V gene sequence: CDR1 MDHEN, CDR2 SYDVKM. V was clipped by 7 bases and J by 8 bases; unmatched bases: 14. The CDR3 sequence: CASTRFGTGGIKEKLFF. In DNA form, the CDR3 reads TGTGCCAGCACCAGGTTTGGGACAGGGGGCATAAAGGAAAAACTGTTTTTT.

This clone has more than one count but fewer than ten. V usage is TRBV4-1 and J usage is TRBJ1-4; D is perhaps TRBD1 (6 bases). Germline V CDR1 and CDR2: MGHRA, YSYEKL. The CDR3 extends over 14 amino acids. V lost 6 bases and J lost 6, with 14 bases in between. This chain's CDR3 is CASSPRTVDEKLFF. The CDR3 coding sequence is TGCGCCAGCAGTCCGCGGACAGTTGATGAAAAACTGTTTTTT.

This clone was observed a handful of times. The genes are TRBV2 and TRBJ2-7; 8 nucleotides agree with TRBD2. Losses at the gene ends were 7 bases for V and 9 bases for J; bases not matched to a gene: 8. The CDR3 is 12 amino acids. Germline V gene data show CDR1 as SNHLY and CDR2 as FYNNEI. The CDR3 here is CASTERGLGQYF. The CDR3 nucleotides are TGTGCCAGCACAGAGCGGGGGTTAGGGCAGTACTTC.

The chain uses TRBV19 and TRBJ1-5, with 7 nucleotides matching TRBD1. This CDR3 has 15 amino acids. V shed 0 bases, J shed 7 bases, and the junction held 6 bases outside the gene matches. CDR1 is LNHDA, CDR2 SQIVND, per germline (reference sequence). The CDR3 bases are TGTGCCAGTAGTATAGATGTGACAGGGCACCAGCCCCAGCATTTT. Protein sequence: CASSIDVTGHQPQHF.

The chain combines TRBV27 with TRBJ1-1; 8 bases match TRBD1. Germline CDR1 and CDR2: MNHEY and SMNVEV (reference sequence). The CDR3 sequence is 19 residues long. V was clipped by 1 base and J by 5 bases; unmatched bases: 18. The CDR3 region has the DNA TGTGCCAGCAGTTTATTTGAGGCAGGGGGCCGGGGTAGGGGAACTGAAGCTTTCTTT. Translating it yields CASSLFEAGGRGRGTEAFF.

The chain employs TRBV10-1 and TRBJ2-3; tentatively, D is TRBD1 (5 bases). The CDR3 length is 11 residues. Trimming stripped 6 bases from V and 5 bases from J, with 6 bases between. Per germline, CDR1 WNHNN and CDR2 SYGVQD (reference sequence). The CDR3 DNA is TGCGCCAGCAGCAGGGAAGATACGCAGTATTTT. Protein product: CASSREDTQYF.

This clone is medium-sized (0.01 to 0.1%). This sequence joins TRBV27 and TRBJ2-5; 10 bases agree with TRBD2. Germline CDR1 MNHEY, CDR2 SMNVEV (reference sequence). The CDR3 contains 15 residues. Unmatched junction bases numbered 7, after V lost 0 bases and J lost 9 bases. As DNA, the CDR3 is TGTGCCAGCAGTTTATCAACTAGCGGGGCCTCGGCCCAGTACTTC. Translating it yields CASSLSTSGASAQYF.

This chain links TRBV14 with TRBJ2-4, with a weak D call TRBD1 (5 bases). The CDR3 loop spans 13 amino acids. The V and J ends lost 2 bases and 9 bases respectively, with 11 bases between them. Germline CDR1 reads SGHDN; CDR2 reads FVKESK. The CDR3 DNA follows: TGTGCCAGCAGCCAATTCCAGGGTTCCATTCAGTACTTC. As protein: CASSQFQGSIQYF.

In regard to this clone: Other DNA sequences of this sample code for an identical CDR3. The DNA for the CDR3 is TGCGCCAGCAGCACAGGGACAGGCACTGGGGGCACTGAAGCTTTCTTT. This encodes CASSTGTGTGGTEAFF. This chain joins TRBV5-1 and TRBJ1-1; 8 nucleotides align to TRBD1. The CDR3 extends over 16 amino acids. The germline gives CDR1 SGHRS, CDR2 YFSETQ. The trim removed 4 bases at V and 4 bases at J, leaving 12 bases unmatched.

This clone has more than one count but fewer than ten. The chain carries TRBV5-1 and TRBJ1-1; TRBD1 aligns across 7 bases. V lost 1 base to trimming and J lost 1 base; unmatched junction nucleotides: 7. The CDR3 length is 16 residues. The germline CDR1 and CDR2 sequences are SGHRS and YFSETQ. The CDR3 spells CASSLIVRTGNTEAFF. The CDR3 coding sequence is TGCGCCAGCAGCTTGATAGTCCGGACAGGGAACACTGAAGCTTTCTTT. Full variable domain (outside the CDR3, taken from reference TRBV5-1 and TRBJ1-1): KAGVTQTPRYLIKTRGQQVTLSCSPISGHRSVSWYQQTPGQGLQFLFEYFSETQRNKGNFPGRFSGRQFSNSRSEMNVSTLELGDSALYLCASSLIVRTGNTEAFFGQGTRLTVV.

The chain couples TRBV7-2 to TRBJ1-1; D is unclear. Germline-derived CDR1 and CDR2 are SGHTA and FQGNSA. This CDR3 has 16 residues. V lost 2 bases and J 0 bases, leaving 13 bases between the germline ends. CDR3 sequence reads: CASSLSSTTMNTEAFF. CDR3 sequence (DNA): TGTGCCAGCAGCTTATCTAGTACAACCATGAACACTGAAGCTTTCTTT.

The J gene is TRBJ1-1, the V gene TRBV19; no clear D gene. Trimming stripped 5 bases from V and 0 bases from J, with 7 bases between. This CDR3 spans 13 amino acids. In germline, CDR1 is LNHDA, CDR2 SQIVND (reference sequence). CDR3 amino acids: CASSSYMNTEAFF. CDR3 nucleotide sequence: TGTGCCAGTAGTTCTTACATGAACACTGAAGCTTTCTTT.

The chain employs TRBV9 and TRBJ2-3; 8 bases are a match to TRBD2. This CDR3 is 16 amino acids long. Germline CDR1 and CDR2: SGDLS and YYNGEE. J gave up 6 bases and V 4 bases, and 13 bases lay outside the gene matches. In nucleotides, the CDR3 is TGTGCCAGCAGCCCTAACCTAGGAGCGGGGGTGGATACGCAGTATTTT. The encoded protein is CASSPNLGAGVDTQYF.

This chain joins TRBV9 and TRBJ1-2; possible D gene TRBD1, 6 bases. CDR3 length: 16 amino acids. The V gene lost 4 bases and the J gene lost 0 bases, with 16 bases spanning the gap. Germline CDR1 reads SGDLS; CDR2 reads YYNGEE. CDR3 region: CASSSPTGTSNYGYTF. In nucleotides, the CDR3 is TGTGCCAGCAGCAGCCCGACAGGTACATCTAACTATGGCTACACCTTC.

This rearrangement joins TRBV5-8 to TRBJ2-2, with 9 nucleotides matching TRBD1. CDR1 and CDR2 from the germline V gene are SGHTS and YDEGEE. The CDR3 runs 15 residues. V lost 5 bases to trimming and J lost 2 bases; unmatched junction nucleotides: 4. CDR3 region: CASRSGQGNTGELFF. The CDR3 DNA is TGTGCCAGCAGATCGGGACAGGGCAACACCGGGGAGCTGTTTTTT.

The chain recombines TRBV10-3 with TRBJ2-7, with D possibly being TRBD1 (6 bases). V was trimmed by 2 bases and J by 4 bases, leaving 6 bases between them. Germline V gene lookup returns CDR1 ENHRY and CDR2 SYGVKD. There are 12 residues in the CDR3. The CDR3 DNA follows: TGTGCCATCAGTGAGCAGGGGTACGAGCAGTACTTC. Encoded protein: CAISEQGYEQYF.

This chain connects TRBV6-1 to TRBJ1-2; 8 positions agree with TRBD1. The CDR3 runs 16 residues. Trimming at V came to 6 bases and at J to 5 bases, leaving 14 bases not matched to a gene. Per the germline V gene, CDR1 is MNHNS and CDR2 is SASEGT. The CDR3 bases are TGTGCCAGCAGCGAAACTCTCGGACAGGGAACGTATGGCTACACCTTC. Protein sequence: CASSETLGQGTYGYTF.

The J gene is TRBJ1-2, the V gene TRBV18; 8 positions agree with TRBD1. The CDR3 length is 15 residues. The V and J ends lost 0 bases and 2 bases, in that order; junction bases with no gene match: 2. Per the germline V gene, CDR1 is KGHSH and CDR2 is LQKENI. CDR3 DNA: TGTGCCAGCTCACCACCGGACAGGGCAAACTATGGCTACACCTTC. This encodes CASSPPDRANYGYTF.

The genes are TRBV6-5 and TRBJ1-5, with a possible D match to TRBD1 (6 bases). Trimming took 7 bases from V and 2 from J, leaving 15 bases between them. Germline CDR1 and CDR2: MNHEY and SVGAGI. There are 15 residues in the CDR3. The CDR3 reads CASTPLGGGNQPQHF. Here the CDR3 DNA reads TGTGCCAGCACCCCTTTAGGGGGTGGCAATCAGCCCCAGCATTTT.